Shown below are 20 T cell receptor beta chains from a single sample sequenced in a study of shared clonotypes between healthy human individuals (TCRdb year 2020). The library was generated by the immunoSEQ multiplex PCR assay. TCRdb's version of the immuneACCESS table is confined to in-frame rearrangements and falls short of the full clone set. An unresolved V gene accounts for under half of the shortfall where checked; the remainder is of unknown origin. The sample table holds 1,500,000 or so clones, of which around 98.5% were seen once. The ten largest make up 0.36% of the sample. The sample was naive CD4+ T cells sorted from blood. The cell subset or site label here, explained by the study, means: CD45RA+ positively selected. The receptor set was obtained from a man younger than 40 in good health.

Regarding this clone: Different DNA sequences within this sample yield the same CDR3. The chain joins TRBV9 to TRBJ2-2; TRBD1 matches at 7 bases. The CDR3 is made up of 15 amino acids. V was clipped by 2 bases and J by 0 bases; unmatched bases: 1. CDR1 and CDR2 (germline): SGDLS, YYNGEE. CDR3 sequence: CASSVGTANTGELFF. DNA for the CDR3: TGTGCCAGCAGCGTCGGGACAGCGAACACCGGGGAGCTGTTTTTT.

The chain uses TRBV4-3 and TRBJ1-2, with D possibly being TRBD1 (5 bases). This CDR3 spans 15 amino acids. The germline gives CDR1 LGHNA, CDR2 YSLEER. The V gene lost 4 bases and the J gene lost 2 bases, with 14 bases spanning the gap. The CDR3 bases are TGCGCCAGCAGCCCCGGGGCCATAGTCAACTATGGCTACACCTTC. Amino acids: CASSPGAIVNYGYTF.

The rearrangement links TRBV27 to TRBJ2-1; 8 bases match TRBD2. The germline V gene encodes CDR1 MNHEY and CDR2 SMNVEV (reference sequence). Trimming took 4 bases from V and 10 from J; bases not matched to a gene: 3. This CDR3 has 12 residues. CDR3 coding DNA: TGTGCCAGCAGTTATACTAGCGGCGAGCAGTTCTTC. Amino acid sequence: CASSYTSGEQFF.

The chain joins TRBV5-6 to TRBJ2-6; the D gene is possibly TRBD1 (5 bases). Between the trimmed V and J ends, which lost 2 bases and 4 bases, there was a span of 19 bases. This CDR3 has 18 amino acids. Germline V gives CDR1 SGHDT, CDR2 YYEEEE. The CDR3 here is CASSFYTGALVGANVLTF. The CDR3 DNA follows: TGTGCCAGCAGCTTCTATACAGGTGCTTTAGTCGGGGCCAACGTCCTGACTTTC.

This chain connects TRBV28 to TRBJ1-4; no clear D gene. V dropped 6 bases and J dropped 4 bases, with 6 bases sitting between them. Per germline, CDR1 MDHEN and CDR2 SYDVKM. The CDR3 spans 12 residues. The CDR3 region is CASRGDNEKLFF. As DNA, the CDR3 is TGTGCCAGCAGGGGAGATAATGAAAAACTGTTTTTT. The variable domain in full, with the rest retrieved from reference TRBV28 and TRBJ1-4, is DVKVTQSSRYLVKRTGEKVFLECVQDMDHENMFWYRQDPGLGLRLIYFSYDVKMKEKGDIPEGYSVSREKKERFSLILESASTNQTSMYLCASRGDNEKLFFGSGTQLSVL.

The rearrangement joins TRBV19 to TRBJ1-5; D not resolved. This CDR3 comprises 14 residues. Germline loops: CDR1 LNHDA, CDR2 SQIVND (reference sequence). Deletions cut 4 bases from V and 4 bases from J, with 11 bases between. The CDR3 is CASSTTAGNQPQHF. The CDR3 coding sequence is TGTGCCAGTAGTACAACGGCAGGTAATCAGCCCCAGCATTTT. Supplemented by reference TRBV19 and TRBJ1-5, the full variable domain reads DGGITQSPKYLFRKEGQNVTLSCEQNLNHDAMYWYRQDPGQGLRLIYYSQIVNDFQKGDIAEGYSVSREKKESFPLTVTSAQKNPTAFYLCASSTTAGNQPQHFGDGTRLSIL.

The chain recombines TRBV7-9 with TRBJ1-1, with D possibly being TRBD1 (6 bases). The CDR3 contains 13 residues. Deletions cut 1 base from V and 13 bases from J, with 16 bases between. Per the germline V gene, CDR1 is SEHNR and CDR2 is FQNEAQ (reference sequence). The CDR3 DNA is TGTGCCAGCAGCTTAGAGGGGCAGGGGAAGTTTTTCTTT. Encoded protein: CASSLEGQGKFFF.

The chain joins TRBV7-2 to TRBJ2-7, with D perhaps matching TRBD2 (5 bases). Germline CDR1 reads SGHTA; CDR2 reads FQGNSA. This CDR3 region has 14 residues. Trimming removed 2 bases from V and 5 bases from J, with 13 bases in between. CDR3 sequence: CASSLQLGSNEQYF. The CDR3, as DNA: TGTGCCAGCAGCTTACAACTAGGAAGCAACGAGCAGTACTTC.

The rearrangement uses TRBV5-1 and TRBJ2-3, with TRBD2 matching 8 bases. The V segment lost 4 bases and the J segment 0 bases; nucleotides outside the gene matches: 4. The CDR3 length is 15 residues. Germline V gene data show CDR1 as SGHRS and CDR2 as YFSETQ. Here the CDR3 DNA reads TGCGCCAGCAGCAACCGGACTAGCAGCACAGATACGCAGTATTTT. Translated: CASSNRTSSTDTQYF.

V gene TRBV7-2 combines with J gene TRBJ2-1, with D unclear. In germline, CDR1 is SGHTA, CDR2 FQGNSA. Deletions cut 1 base from V and 10 bases from J, with 8 bases between. This CDR3 comprises 12 residues. The chain's CDR3 is CASSLGRREQFF. The CDR3 DNA sequence: TGTGCCAGCAGCTTAGGGAGACGGGAGCAGTTCTTC.

Points on this clone: Other DNA sequences from this sample encode an identical CDR3 as well. The rearrangement uses TRBV6-6 and TRBJ2-7; D tentatively reads TRBD1 or TRBD2 (5 bases each). The germline CDR1 and CDR2 sequences are MNHNY and SVGAGI (reference sequence). This CDR3 region has 14 residues. V lost 0 bases and J 0 bases, leaving 6 bases between the germline ends. The CDR3 DNA reads TGTGCCAGCAGTTACTCCGGGACCTCCTACGAGCAGTACTTC. This sequence encodes CASSYSGTSYEQYF.

The chain uses TRBV27 and TRBJ2-7; D is unresolved. V gave up 4 bases and J gave up 3 bases, with 7 bases separating them. The CDR3 is 12 residues long. Germline-derived CDR1 and CDR2 are MNHEY and SMNVEV (reference sequence). The CDR3 DNA reads TGTGCCAGCAGTTCCAGGAGCTACGAGCAGTACTTC. Amino acid sequence: CASSSRSYEQYF.

The V call is TRBV28, the J call TRBJ2-2; no firm D call. The V gene lost 3 bases and the J gene lost 6 bases, with 8 bases spanning the gap. The CDR3 runs to 13 residues. The germline CDR1 and CDR2 sequences are MDHEN and SYDVKM. The CDR3 nucleotides are TGTGCCAGCAGTTTCCTCAGACCCGGGGAGCTGTTTTTT. It translates to CASSFLRPGELFF.

The chain employs TRBV2 and TRBJ2-1; D gene unclear. The CDR3 runs to 15 residues. Trimming took off 7 bases at V and 7 bases at J, with 20 bases between the two ends. Per the germline V gene, CDR1 is SNHLY and CDR2 is FYNNEI. CDR3 region: CASTDLGSGMNEQFF. The CDR3 nucleotides read TGTGCCAGCACCGACCTTGGTTCAGGTATGAATGAGCAGTTCTTC.

CDR3 nucleotide sequence: TGTGCCAGCAGCTTCGGCCAGTATGGCTACACCTTC. Translating it yields CASSFGQYGYTF. The chain is built from TRBV11-2 and TRBJ1-2, with no clear D. Germline CDR1 and CDR2: SGHAT and FQNNGV. The CDR3 is 12 residues long. The V and J ends lost 3 bases and 5 bases respectively, with 7 bases between them.

The rearrangement uses TRBV19 and TRBJ1-1; D might be TRBD1 (5 bases). V was trimmed by 4 bases and J by 1 base, leaving 13 bases between them. The CDR3 has 15 amino acids. Germline V gene sequence: CDR1 LNHDA, CDR2 SQIVND (reference sequence). The CDR3 spells CASSTRVEKNTEAFF. CDR3 nucleotides: TGTGCCAGTAGTACCAGGGTAGAGAAGAACACTGAAGCTTTCTTT.

This clone occurred once. This chain links TRBV7-2 with TRBJ2-2; 9 nucleotides align to TRBD1. With 2 bases clipped from V and 7 bases from J, the junction kept 8 bases outside the gene matches. In germline, CDR1 is SGHTA, CDR2 FQGNSA. This CDR3 comprises 16 residues. For the CDR3, the DNA is TGTGCCAGCAGCTTAATGGGACAGGGAAGGGGCGGGGAGCTGTTTTTT. Protein: CASSLMGQGRGGELFF.

This chain uses TRBV19 with TRBJ1-1; tentatively, D is TRBD1 (5 bases). The CDR3 has 17 amino acids. Trimming left V 1 base short and J 0 bases short, with 15 bases between. Germline V gives CDR1 LNHDA, CDR2 SQIVND (reference sequence). The CDR3, as DNA: TGTGCCAGTAGTATAGTGTTCAGGGACCGAGTGAACACTGAAGCTTTCTTT. Amino acids: CASSIVFRDRVNTEAFF.

The chain uses TRBV30 and TRBJ2-4; D is possibly TRBD1 or TRBD2 (5 bases each). Germline V gene sequence: CDR1 GTSNPN, CDR2 SVGIG (reference sequence). V lost 5 bases to trimming and J lost 3 bases, with 14 bases between them. CDR3 length equals 14 residues. Written as DNA, the CDR3 is TGTGCCTGGGGGCACGGGGCCTACAAAAACATTCAGTACTTC. It translates to CAWGHGAYKNIQYF.

Only one count was recorded for this clone. The chain employs TRBV9 and TRBJ2-3; TRBD1 matches at 8 bases. CDR1 is SGDLS, CDR2 YYNGEE, per germline. The trim removed 0 bases at V and 3 bases at J, leaving 6 bases unmatched. The length of the CDR3 is 16 residues. This CDR3 reads CASSVELQGATDTQYF. The DNA of the CDR3 is TGTGCCAGCAGCGTAGAGCTCCAGGGGGCTACAGATACGCAGTATTTT. The full variable domain, completed using reference TRBV9 and TRBJ2-3, is DSGVTQTPKHLITATGQRVTLRCSPRSGDLSVYWYQQSLDQGLQFLIQYYNGEERAKGNILERFSAQQFPDLHSELNLSSLELGDSALYFCASSVELQGATDTQYFGPGTRLTVL.